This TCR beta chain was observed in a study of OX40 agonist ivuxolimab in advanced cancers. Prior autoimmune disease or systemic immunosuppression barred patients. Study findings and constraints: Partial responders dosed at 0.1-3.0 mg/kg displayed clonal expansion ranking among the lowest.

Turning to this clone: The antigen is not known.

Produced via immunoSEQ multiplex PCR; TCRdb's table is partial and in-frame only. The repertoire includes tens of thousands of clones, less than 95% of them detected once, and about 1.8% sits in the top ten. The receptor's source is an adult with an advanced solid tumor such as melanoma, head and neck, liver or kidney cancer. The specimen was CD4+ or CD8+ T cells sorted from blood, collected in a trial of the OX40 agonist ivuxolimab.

The CDR3 nucleotides read TGTGCCAGCAGCCACCGGGAGACCCAGTACTTC. It encodes CASSHRETQYF. J is TRBJ2-5 and V is TRBV11-2; D remains unclear. CDR1 and CDR2 from the germline V gene are SGHAT and FQNNGV. This CDR3 spans 11 amino acids. V was cut by 5 bases and J by 5 bases, with 6 bases left in between.